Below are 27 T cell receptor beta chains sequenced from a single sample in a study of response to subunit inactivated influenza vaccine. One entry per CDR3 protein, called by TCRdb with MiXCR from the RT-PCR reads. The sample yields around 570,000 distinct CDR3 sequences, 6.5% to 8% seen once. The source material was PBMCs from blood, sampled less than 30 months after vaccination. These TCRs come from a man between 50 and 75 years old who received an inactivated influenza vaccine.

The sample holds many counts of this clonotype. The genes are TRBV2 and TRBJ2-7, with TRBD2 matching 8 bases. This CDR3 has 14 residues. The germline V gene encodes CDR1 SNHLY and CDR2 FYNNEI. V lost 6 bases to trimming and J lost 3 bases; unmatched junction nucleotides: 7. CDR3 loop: CASRAGTSGYEQYF. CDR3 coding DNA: TGTGCCAGCAGAGCCGGGACTAGTGGCTACGAGCAGTACTTC. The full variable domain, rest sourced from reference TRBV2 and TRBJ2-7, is EPEVTQTPSHQVTQMGQEVILRCVPISNHLYFYWYRQILGQKVEFLVSFYNNEISEKSEIFDDQFSVERPDGSNFTLKIRSTKLEDSAMYFCASRAGTSGYEQYFGPGTRLTVT.

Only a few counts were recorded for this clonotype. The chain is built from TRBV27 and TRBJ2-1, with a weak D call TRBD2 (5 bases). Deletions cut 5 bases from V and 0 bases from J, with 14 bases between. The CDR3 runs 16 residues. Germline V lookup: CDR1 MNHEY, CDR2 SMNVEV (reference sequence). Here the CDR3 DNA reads TGTGCCAGCAGTCTACATAGCGCCAGCTCCTACAATGAGCAGTTCTTC. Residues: CASSLHSASSYNEQFF.

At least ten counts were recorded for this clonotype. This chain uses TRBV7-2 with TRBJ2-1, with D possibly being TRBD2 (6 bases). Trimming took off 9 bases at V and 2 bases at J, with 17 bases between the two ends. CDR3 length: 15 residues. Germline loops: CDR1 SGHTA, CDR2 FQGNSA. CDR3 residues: CARPGTPYTYNEQFF. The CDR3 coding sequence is TGTGCCAGGCCGGGGACTCCGTATACCTACAATGAGCAGTTCTTC.

The CDR3 region has the DNA TGTGCCAGCAGCCAGCAGGGGCAACCAAACAATGAGCAGTTCTTC. Amino acids: CASSQQGQPNNEQFF. V is TRBV4-2 and J is TRBJ2-1; the D gene is possibly TRBD1 (6 bases). The CDR3 is made up of 15 amino acids. The germline V gene encodes CDR1 LGHNA and CDR2 YNFKEQ. V lost 3 bases to trimming and J lost 5 bases, with 14 bases between them.

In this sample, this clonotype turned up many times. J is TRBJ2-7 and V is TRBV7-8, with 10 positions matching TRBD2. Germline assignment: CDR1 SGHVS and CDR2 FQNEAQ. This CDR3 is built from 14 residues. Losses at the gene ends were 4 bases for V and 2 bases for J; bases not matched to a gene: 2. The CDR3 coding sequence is TGTGCCAGCAGCTGGACTAGCGGAACCTACGAGCAGTACTTC. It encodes CASSWTSGTYEQYF.

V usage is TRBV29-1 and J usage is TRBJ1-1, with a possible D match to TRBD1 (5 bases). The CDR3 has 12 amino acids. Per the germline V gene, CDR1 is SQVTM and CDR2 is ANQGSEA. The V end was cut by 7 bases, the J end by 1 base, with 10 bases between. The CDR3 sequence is CSAGRGNTEAFF. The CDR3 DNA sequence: TGCAGCGCTGGGAGGGGGAACACTGAAGCTTTCTTT.

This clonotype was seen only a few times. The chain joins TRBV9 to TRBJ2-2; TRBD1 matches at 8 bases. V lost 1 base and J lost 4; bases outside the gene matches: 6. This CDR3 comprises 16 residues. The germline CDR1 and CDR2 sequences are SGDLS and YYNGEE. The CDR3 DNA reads TGTGCCAGCAGCGTAAGGCAGGGGGCCGGCACCGGGGAGCTGTTTTTT. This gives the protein CASSVRQGAGTGELFF.

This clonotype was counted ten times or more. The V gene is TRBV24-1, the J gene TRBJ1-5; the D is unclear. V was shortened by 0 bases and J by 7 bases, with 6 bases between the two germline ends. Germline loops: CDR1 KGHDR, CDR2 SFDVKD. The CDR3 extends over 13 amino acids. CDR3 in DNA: TGTGCCACCAGTGATTTGCTGGGACAGCCCCAGCATTTT. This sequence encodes CATSDLLGQPQHF.

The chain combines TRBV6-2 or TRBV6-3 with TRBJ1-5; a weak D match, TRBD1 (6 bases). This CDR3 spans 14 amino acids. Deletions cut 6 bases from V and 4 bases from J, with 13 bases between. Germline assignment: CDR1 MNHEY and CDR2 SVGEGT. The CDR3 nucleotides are TGTGCCAGCAGACGCTTAGGGGGGAATCAGCCCCAGCATTTT. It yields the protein CASRRLGGNQPQHF.

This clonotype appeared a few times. CDR3 amino acids: CASSQDTGRWIGELFF. In DNA, the CDR3 is TGTGCCAGCAGCCAAGATACGGGGCGATGGATCGGGGAGCTGTTTTTT. The chain combines TRBV3-1 with TRBJ2-2; D could derive from TRBD1 or TRBD2 (5 bases each). Trimming cost V 0 bases and J 7 bases, with 15 bases left between them. This CDR3 has 16 amino acids. Germline CDR1 reads LGHDT; CDR2 reads YNNKEL (reference sequence). Drawing the rest from reference TRBV3-1 and TRBJ2-2, the complete variable domain is DTAVSQTPKYLVTQMGNDKSIKCEQNLGHDTMYWYKQDSKKFLKIMFSYNNKELIINETVPNRFSPKSPDKAHLNLHINSLELGDSAVYFCASSQDTGRWIGELFFGEGSRLTVL.

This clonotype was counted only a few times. CDR3 coding DNA: TGTGCCATAAGCCACCGGGGGGAGACAGATACGCAGTATTTT. Protein sequence: CAISHRGETDTQYF. The chain carries TRBV5-4 and TRBJ2-3; 7 nucleotides match TRBD2. The CDR3 covers 14 residues. The germline V gene has CDR1 SGHNT and CDR2 YYREEE (reference sequence). The V gene end was trimmed by 9 bases and the J gene end by 3 bases; junction bases not matched to a gene: 10.

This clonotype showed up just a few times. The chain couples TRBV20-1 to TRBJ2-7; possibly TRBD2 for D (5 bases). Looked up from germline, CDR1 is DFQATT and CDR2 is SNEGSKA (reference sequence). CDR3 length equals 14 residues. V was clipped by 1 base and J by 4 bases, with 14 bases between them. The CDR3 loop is CSARVWARGYEQYF. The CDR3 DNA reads TGCAGTGCTAGAGTGTGGGCCCGGGGATACGAGCAGTACTTC.

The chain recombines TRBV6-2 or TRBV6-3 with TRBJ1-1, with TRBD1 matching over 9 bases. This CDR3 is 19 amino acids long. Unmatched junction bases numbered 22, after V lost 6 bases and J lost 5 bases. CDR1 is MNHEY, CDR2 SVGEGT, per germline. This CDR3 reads CASSSAQLTGGAARTEAFF. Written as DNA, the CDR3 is TGTGCCAGCAGCTCCGCGCAACTCACAGGGGGCGCTGCAAGGACTGAAGCTTTCTTT.

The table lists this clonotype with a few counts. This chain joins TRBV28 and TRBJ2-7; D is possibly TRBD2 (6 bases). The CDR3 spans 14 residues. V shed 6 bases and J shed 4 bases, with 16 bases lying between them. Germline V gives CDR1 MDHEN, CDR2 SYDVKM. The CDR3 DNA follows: TGTGCCAGCAGCTTGGTGGGCGGGAAATACGAGCAGTACTTC. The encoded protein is CASSLVGGKYEQYF.

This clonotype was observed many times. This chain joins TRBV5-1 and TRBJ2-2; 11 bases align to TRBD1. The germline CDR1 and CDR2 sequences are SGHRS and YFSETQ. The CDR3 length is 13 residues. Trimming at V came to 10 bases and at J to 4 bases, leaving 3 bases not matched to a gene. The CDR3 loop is CARTGGGTGELFF. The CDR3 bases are TGCGCCCGGACAGGGGGCGGCACCGGGGAGCTGTTTTTT.

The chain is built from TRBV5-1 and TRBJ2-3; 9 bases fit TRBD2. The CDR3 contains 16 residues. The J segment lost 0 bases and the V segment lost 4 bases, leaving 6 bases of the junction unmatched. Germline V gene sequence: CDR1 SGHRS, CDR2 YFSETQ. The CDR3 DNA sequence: TGCGCCAGCAGCCCCGGGACTAGCCCTAGCACAGATACGCAGTATTTT. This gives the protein CASSPGTSPSTDTQYF. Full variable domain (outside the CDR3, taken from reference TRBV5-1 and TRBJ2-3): KAGVTQTPRYLIKTRGQQVTLSCSPISGHRSVSWYQQTPGQGLQFLFEYFSETQRNKGNFPGRFSGRQFSNSRSEMNVSTLELGDSALYLCASSPGTSPSTDTQYFGPGTRLTVL.

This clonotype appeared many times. The chain's CDR3 is CASSQMTGGQPQHF. CDR3 nucleotides: TGTGCCAGCAGCCAAATGACAGGGGGTCAGCCCCAGCATTTT. This chain joins TRBV3-1 and TRBJ1-5, with 9 bases fitting TRBD1. The CDR3 covers 14 residues. J was trimmed by 6 bases and V by 2 bases; bases with no gene match: 2. Germline CDR1 reads LGHDT; CDR2 reads YNNKEL (reference sequence). The full variable domain, its missing parts supplied by reference TRBV3-1 and TRBJ1-5, is DTAVSQTPKYLVTQMGNDKSIKCEQNLGHDTMYWYKQDSKKFLKIMFSYNNKELIINETVPNRFSPKSPDKAHLNLHINSLELGDSAVYFCASSQMTGGQPQHFGDGTRLSIL.

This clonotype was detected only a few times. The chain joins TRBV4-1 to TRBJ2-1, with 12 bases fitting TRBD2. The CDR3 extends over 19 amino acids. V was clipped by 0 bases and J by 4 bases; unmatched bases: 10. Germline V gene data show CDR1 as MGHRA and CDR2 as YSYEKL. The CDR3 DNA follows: TGCGCCAGCAGCCAAGAGGCTAGCGGGGGGGCCACGGGTTACAATGAGCAGTTCTTC. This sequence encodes CASSQEASGGATGYNEQFF.

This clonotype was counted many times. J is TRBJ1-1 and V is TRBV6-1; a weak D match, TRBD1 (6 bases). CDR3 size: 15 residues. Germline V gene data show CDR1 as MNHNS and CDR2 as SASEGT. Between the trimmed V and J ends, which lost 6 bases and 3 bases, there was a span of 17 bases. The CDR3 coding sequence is TGTGCCAGCAGGCAGGGGTGGGCTTCAGACACTGAAGCTTTCTTT. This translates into CASRQGWASDTEAFF.

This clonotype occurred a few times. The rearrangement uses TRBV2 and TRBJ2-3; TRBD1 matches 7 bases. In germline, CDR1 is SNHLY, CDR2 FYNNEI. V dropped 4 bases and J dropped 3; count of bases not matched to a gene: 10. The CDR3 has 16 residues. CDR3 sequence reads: CASSVPGQYFTDTQYF. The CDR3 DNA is TGTGCCAGCAGTGTACCGGGACAGTATTTTACAGATACGCAGTATTTT.

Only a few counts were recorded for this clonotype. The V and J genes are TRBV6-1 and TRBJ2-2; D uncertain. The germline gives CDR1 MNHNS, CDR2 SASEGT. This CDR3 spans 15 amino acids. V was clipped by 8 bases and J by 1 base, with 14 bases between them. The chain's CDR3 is CASEASRMNTGELFF. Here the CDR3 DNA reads TGTGCCAGCGAAGCCTCTAGGATGAACACCGGGGAGCTGTTTTTT.

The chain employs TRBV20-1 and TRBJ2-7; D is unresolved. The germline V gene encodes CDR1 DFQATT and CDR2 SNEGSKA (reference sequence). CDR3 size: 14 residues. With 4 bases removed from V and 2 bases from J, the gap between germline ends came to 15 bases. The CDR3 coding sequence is TGCAGTGCTACGGTCCCCGGATTTCCCTACGAGCAGTACTTC. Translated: CSATVPGFPYEQYF.

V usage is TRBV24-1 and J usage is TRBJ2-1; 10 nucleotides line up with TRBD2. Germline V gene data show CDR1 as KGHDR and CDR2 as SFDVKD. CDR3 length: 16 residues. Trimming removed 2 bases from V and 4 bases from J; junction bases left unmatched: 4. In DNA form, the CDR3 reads TGTGCCACCAGTGATTACAGCGGGGGGGTTTACAATGAGCAGTTCTTC. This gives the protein CATSDYSGGVYNEQFF.

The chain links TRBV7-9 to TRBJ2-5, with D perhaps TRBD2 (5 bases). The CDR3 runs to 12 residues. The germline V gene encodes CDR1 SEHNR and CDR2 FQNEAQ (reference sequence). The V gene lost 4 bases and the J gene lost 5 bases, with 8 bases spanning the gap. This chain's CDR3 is CASSSQRETQYF. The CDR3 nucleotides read TGTGCCAGCAGCTCTCAGCGGGAGACCCAGTACTTC.

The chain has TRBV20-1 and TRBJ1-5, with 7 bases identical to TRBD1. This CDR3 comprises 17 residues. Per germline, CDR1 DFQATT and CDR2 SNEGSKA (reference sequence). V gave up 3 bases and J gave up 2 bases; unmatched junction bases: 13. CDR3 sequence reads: CSARVRGSSGGNQPQHF. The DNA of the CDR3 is TGCAGTGCTAGGGTCAGGGGGAGTTCGGGCGGCAATCAGCCCCAGCATTTT.

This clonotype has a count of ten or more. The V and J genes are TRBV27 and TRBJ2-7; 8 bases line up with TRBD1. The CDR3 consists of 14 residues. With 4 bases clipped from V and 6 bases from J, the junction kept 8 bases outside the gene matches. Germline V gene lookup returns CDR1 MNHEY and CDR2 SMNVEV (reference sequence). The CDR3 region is CASSSAAGGSEQYF. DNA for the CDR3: TGTGCCAGCAGTTCAGCCGCAGGGGGCTCCGAGCAGTACTTC.

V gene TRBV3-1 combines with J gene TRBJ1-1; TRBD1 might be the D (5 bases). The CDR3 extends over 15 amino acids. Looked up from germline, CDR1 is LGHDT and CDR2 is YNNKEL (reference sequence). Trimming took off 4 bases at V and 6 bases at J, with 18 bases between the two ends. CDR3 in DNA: TGTGCCAGCAGCCCAACAGGAGGAGTCGGCTCTGAAGCTTTCTTT. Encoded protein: CASSPTGGVGSEAFF.